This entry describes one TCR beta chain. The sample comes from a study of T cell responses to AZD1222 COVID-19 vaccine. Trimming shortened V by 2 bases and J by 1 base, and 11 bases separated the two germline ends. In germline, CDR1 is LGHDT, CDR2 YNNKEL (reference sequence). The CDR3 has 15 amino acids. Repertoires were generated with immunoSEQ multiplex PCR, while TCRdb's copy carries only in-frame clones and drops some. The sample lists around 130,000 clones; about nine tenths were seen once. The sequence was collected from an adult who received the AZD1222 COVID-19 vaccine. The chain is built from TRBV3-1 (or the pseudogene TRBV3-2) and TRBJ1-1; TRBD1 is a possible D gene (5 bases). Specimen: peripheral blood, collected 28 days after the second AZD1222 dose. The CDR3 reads CASSQTGRGNTEAFF. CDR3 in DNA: TGTGCCAGCAGCCAAACGGGGCGAGGGAACACTGAAGCTTTCTTT.